A single sample is the source of the 27 T cell receptor beta chains below, sequenced in a study of technical replicates of blood from a few donors. Only in-frame clones appear in the TCRdb table, and some are missing; sequencing was by immunoSEQ multiplex PCR. The sample consists of over 85,000 clones, 90% to 97% of them appearing once. The source material was T cells isolated from PBMCs. The receptors shown here come from a human donor in good health.

This sequence joins TRBV19 and TRBJ2-7, with TRBD2 as a possible D gene (6 bases). Germline assignment: CDR1 LNHDA and CDR2 SQIVND (reference sequence). The CDR3 covers 14 residues. V was trimmed by 5 bases and J by 9 bases, leaving 20 bases between them. In DNA, the CDR3 is TGTGCCAGTAGTGATAGCGGTAGCAGAACCGGGCAGTACTTC. Translation gives CASSDSGSRTGQYF.

This clone showed up just once. This rearrangement joins TRBV19 to TRBJ2-3; D perhaps matches TRBD2 (5 bases). CDR1 is LNHDA and CDR2 is SQIVND in the germline V gene (reference sequence). Trimming pared 7 bases from V and 0 bases from J, leaving 14 bases between. The CDR3 length is 15 residues. The DNA for the CDR3 is TGTGCCAGTACTGATAGGACTTTTAGCACAGATACGCAGTATTTT. Translated, it gives CASTDRTFSTDTQYF.

The V call is TRBV10-3, the J call TRBJ2-7; D is unclear. There are 14 residues in the CDR3. Looked up from germline, CDR1 is ENHRY and CDR2 is SYGVKD. Trimming shortened V by 2 bases and J by 7 bases, and 15 bases separated the two germline ends. CDR3 in amino acids: CAISEGASRGEQYF. The CDR3 DNA is TGTGCCATCAGTGAGGGTGCCAGCAGAGGAGAGCAGTACTTC.

This chain uses TRBV2 with TRBJ1-2, with TRBD1 as a possible D gene (5 bases). CDR1 and CDR2 from the germline V gene are SNHLY and FYNNEI. The CDR3 is 15 residues long. The germline V and J ends were trimmed by 1 base and 8 bases, with 17 bases remaining between them. This chain's CDR3 is CASSEVETRAGGYTF. The CDR3 region has the DNA TGTGCCAGCAGTGAAGTTGAGACAAGGGCAGGGGGCTACACCTTC.

This chain joins TRBV6-1 and TRBJ1-4; D ambiguous. Between the trimmed V and J ends, which lost 0 bases and 8 bases, there was a span of 7 bases. The germline V gene has CDR1 MNHNS and CDR2 SASEGT. The CDR3 runs to 13 residues. The CDR3: CASSEARVEKLFF. The CDR3 coding sequence is TGTGCCAGCAGTGAAGCGCGTGTCGAAAAACTGTTTTTT.

The V call is TRBV27, the J call TRBJ1-3, with D unresolved. Looked up from germline, CDR1 is MNHEY and CDR2 is SMNVEV (reference sequence). The CDR3 is made up of 15 amino acids. V dropped 5 bases and J dropped 3 bases, with 14 bases sitting between them. The CDR3 nucleotides are TGTGCCAGCAGTCTACGACCGGGAATTGGAAACACCATATATTTT. Protein sequence: CASSLRPGIGNTIYF.

V usage is TRBV7-9 and J usage is TRBJ2-5; 12 bases map to TRBD2. Germline values: CDR1 SEHNR, CDR2 FQNEAQ (reference sequence). After removal of 4 bases from V and 5 bases from J, the junction contained 2 bases not matched to a gene. There are 14 residues in the CDR3. The chain's CDR3 is CASSWTSGTETQYF. The CDR3 DNA reads TGTGCCAGCAGCTGGACTAGCGGGACTGAGACCCAGTACTTC.

The V gene is TRBV6-5, the J gene TRBJ1-1, with D unresolved. CDR1 is MNHEY, CDR2 SVGAGI, per germline. The V and J ends lost 6 bases and 1 base respectively, with 12 bases between them. This CDR3 region has 14 residues. CDR3 in amino acids: CASRTLLGNTEAFF. The CDR3 DNA is TGTGCCAGCAGAACCCTGCTCGGGAACACTGAAGCTTTCTTT.

The chain combines TRBV29-1 with TRBJ1-1; no clear D. Germline CDR1 is SQVTM and CDR2 is ANQGSEA. CDR3 length equals 12 residues. Trimming removed 3 bases from V and 1 base from J, with 6 bases in between. DNA for the CDR3: TGCAGCGTTGATCGCGGGAACACTGAAGCTTTCTTT. Translated, it gives CSVDRGNTEAFF.

This chain joins TRBV18 and TRBJ2-7; D call uncertain. Germline values: CDR1 KGHSH, CDR2 LQKENI. The V gene lost 1 base and the J gene lost 3 bases, with 10 bases spanning the gap. The CDR3 is 14 residues long. DNA for the CDR3: TGTGCCAGCTCACCACTAGAGGATAGCTACGAGCAGTACTTC. Translated: CASSPLEDSYEQYF.

The V and J genes are TRBV5-5 and TRBJ1-1; D is unclear. The germline CDR1 and CDR2 sequences are SGHKS and YYEKEE (reference sequence). The CDR3 has 15 amino acids. V was cut by 4 bases and J by 0 bases, with 13 bases left in between. CDR3 sequence (DNA): TGTGCCAGCAGCCTCTCGGTCTTCATGAACACTGAAGCTTTCTTT. Protein sequence: CASSLSVFMNTEAFF.

The rearrangement joins TRBV29-1 to TRBJ2-7; 12 bases line up with TRBD1. The CDR3 spans 14 residues. In germline, CDR1 is SQVTM, CDR2 ANQGSEA. J lost 2 bases, V lost 7 bases, and 6 bases had no gene match. DNA for the CDR3: TGCAGCGCATGGGGACAGGGGGCACCCTACGAGCAGTACTTC. Translation: CSAWGQGAPYEQYF.

This chain links TRBV4-2 with TRBJ2-1; a possible D gene is TRBD1 (6 bases). The CDR3 runs to 14 residues. Germline CDR1 and CDR2: LGHNA and YNFKEQ. The V gene lost 10 bases and the J gene lost 0 bases, with 13 bases spanning the gap. The CDR3 spells CATGQLSSYNEQFF. The DNA of the CDR3 is TGTGCCACCGGACAGTTAAGCTCCTACAATGAGCAGTTCTTC.

The genes are TRBV5-1 and TRBJ2-3, with D perhaps matching TRBD1 (5 bases). The CDR3 is 13 residues long. CDR1 and CDR2 (germline): SGHRS, YFSETQ. V was trimmed by 3 bases and J by 1 base, leaving 6 bases between them. CDR3 DNA sequence: TGCGCCAGCAGCTCGACAGGCACAGATACGCAGTATTTT. It codes for CASSSTGTDTQYF.

This chain uses TRBV9 with TRBJ2-1; 8 nucleotides align to TRBD2. CDR1 and CDR2 from the germline V gene are SGDLS and YYNGEE. The CDR3 contains 16 residues. The junction had 4 bases not matched to a gene; V was cut back by 0 bases and J by 2 bases. CDR3 in DNA: TGTGCCAGCAGCGTAGGGGTCGGGAGGGCCTACAATGAGCAGTTCTTC. It codes for CASSVGVGRAYNEQFF.

The rearrangement links TRBV2 to TRBJ2-2, with a weak D call TRBD1 (5 bases). Trimming left V 6 bases short and J 6 bases short, with 17 bases between. Germline lookup yields CDR1 SNHLY and CDR2 FYNNEI. The CDR3 sequence is 15 residues long. This chain's CDR3 is CASRVQGFFAGELFF. The CDR3, as DNA: TGTGCCAGCAGGGTGCAGGGTTTCTTCGCCGGGGAGCTGTTTTTT.

This chain joins TRBV19 and TRBJ1-5; no definite D call. This CDR3 is built from 11 residues. Looked up from germline, CDR1 is LNHDA and CDR2 is SQIVND (reference sequence). Trimming cost V 4 bases and J 11 bases, with 9 bases left between them. As DNA, the CDR3 is TGTGCCAGTAGTACTCTAGAGTCCCAGCATTTT. It yields the protein CASSTLESQHF.

The rearrangement joins TRBV9 to TRBJ2-2; TRBD2 matches 13 bases. CDR1 and CDR2 from the germline V gene are SGDLS and YYNGEE. This CDR3 is built from 15 residues. Germline trimming cut 6 bases from V and 4 bases from J; bases unmatched to any gene: 3. CDR3 amino acids: CASTGTSGTTGELFF. The CDR3 DNA sequence: TGTGCCAGCACAGGGACTAGCGGGACCACCGGGGAGCTGTTTTTT.

CDR3 coding DNA: TGTGCCAGCGCCCCCAGGGGCCTTATCTCTGGAAACACCATATATTTT. Translating gives CASAPRGLISGNTIYF. The gene calls are TRBV14 and TRBJ1-3; D is perhaps TRBD1 (6 bases). CDR1 and CDR2 from the germline V gene are SGHDN and FVKESK. The CDR3 totals 16 residues. V shed 8 bases and J shed 0 bases, with 17 bases lying between them.

The genes are TRBV5-4 and TRBJ1-1; tentatively, D is TRBD1 (5 bases). V gave up 1 base and J gave up 5 bases, with 12 bases separating them. The CDR3 has 14 residues. Germline assignment: CDR1 SGHNT and CDR2 YYREEE (reference sequence). In DNA form, the CDR3 reads TGTGCCAGCAGCTTGTGGGGGGGGGAGACTGAAGCTTTCTTT. Translated: CASSLWGGETEAFF.

The V gene is TRBV19, the J gene TRBJ1-2; the D is unclear. This CDR3 is 12 amino acids long. From germline, CDR1 is LNHDA and CDR2 SQIVND (reference sequence). V shed 3 bases and J shed 2 bases, with 4 bases lying between them. CDR3 region: CASSMTNYGYTF. The CDR3 DNA sequence: TGTGCCAGTAGTATGACAAACTATGGCTACACCTTC.

The genes are TRBV11-2 and TRBJ2-7; no firm D call. Germline values: CDR1 SGHAT, CDR2 FQNNGV. V was trimmed by 2 bases and J by 0 bases, leaving 5 bases between them. The CDR3 runs 13 residues. Here the CDR3 reads CASSLTLSYEQYF. CDR3 bases: TGTGCCAGCAGCTTAACTCTCTCCTACGAGCAGTACTTC. Full variable domain (outside the CDR3, taken from reference TRBV11-2 and TRBJ2-7): EAGVAQSPRYKIIEKRQSVAFWCNPISGHATLYWYQQILGQGPKLLIQFQNNGVVDDSQLPKDRFSAERLKGVDSTLKIQPAKLEDSAVYLCASSLTLSYEQYFGPGTRLTVT.

J is TRBJ1-2 and V is TRBV10-3, with D possibly matching TRBD1 (5 bases). V was shortened by 7 bases and J by 8 bases, with 20 bases between the two germline ends. Per germline, CDR1 ENHRY and CDR2 SYGVKD. The CDR3 spans 14 residues. The CDR3 bases are TGTGCCATCAAACAAGGGGAGGGAGCAGGGGGCTACACCTTC. Translating gives CAIKQGEGAGGYTF.

The chain couples TRBV10-3 to TRBJ1-2, with D possibly being TRBD1 (6 bases). V lost 10 bases and J 7 bases, leaving 10 bases between the germline ends. The CDR3 sequence is 10 residues long. Germline CDR1 reads ENHRY; CDR2 reads SYGVKD. The CDR3 DNA sequence: TGTGCCACAGGGGTCGGTGGCTACACCTTC. Residues: CATGVGGYTF.

This chain links TRBV27 with TRBJ2-3; 11 bases agree with TRBD2. V lost 3 bases and J lost 8; bases outside the gene matches: 7. Germline V gives CDR1 MNHEY, CDR2 SMNVEV (reference sequence). CDR3 length: 15 amino acids. The CDR3: CASSLSGTSGGTQYF. The DNA for the CDR3 is TGTGCCAGCAGTTTGTCCGGGACTAGCGGAGGTACGCAGTATTTT.

With respect to this clone: Within the sample, other DNA sequences also encode this same CDR3. This chain connects TRBV28 to TRBJ1-2; no definite D call. The CDR3 is made up of 13 amino acids. V was trimmed by 8 bases and J by 4 bases, leaving 14 bases between them. From germline, CDR1 is MDHEN and CDR2 SYDVKM. The CDR3 loop is CASSLRSIYGYTF. The CDR3 bases are TGTGCCAGCTCTCTACGGTCAATCTATGGCTACACCTTC.

In DNA, the CDR3 is TGTGCCATCAGGAGCGGGAACGAAGATACGCAGTATTTT. Translated, it gives CAIRSGNEDTQYF. The chain uses TRBV10-3 and TRBJ2-3; 7 bases agree with TRBD2. CDR3 length: 13 residues. J gave up 5 bases and V 6 bases, and 5 bases lay outside the gene matches. Germline V lookup: CDR1 ENHRY, CDR2 SYGVKD.